This is a list of T cell receptor beta chains from one sample in a study of regulatory T cells in long-lasting Graves disease. TCRdb reanalysed the multiplex PCR reads using MiXCR and keeps one entry per CDR3 protein. In the table there are about 660,000 distinct CDR3 sequences, about 32% of which are singletons. This specimen consisted of peripheral blood mononuclear cells (PBMCs), obtained when the disease was refractory, from a patient treated with antithyroid drugs. These receptors all stem from a female donor with Graves disease. The CDR3 runs from the conserved cysteine through the conserved F or W.

v_call	j_call	cdr3_aa
TRBV29-1	TRBJ2-7	CSVASTSAGPSSYEQYF
TRBV2	TRBJ1-1	CASIDHTGLPNTEAFF
TRBV28	TRBJ1-6	CASGTAQLLALHF
TRBV12-3/TRBV12-4	TRBJ1-5	CASSRPQDNQPQHF
TRBV29-1	TRBJ2-7	CSAFEGPGGRGGILVSYEQYF
TRBV12-3/TRBV12-4	TRBJ1-2	CASRDRNLYGYTF
TRBV2	TRBJ2-5	CASRPGQLQETQYF
TRBV19	TRBJ1-5	CASSGQDIASQPQHF
TRBV5-1	TRBJ1-2	CASSPRQGQSNYGYTF
TRBV6-1	TRBJ1-1	CASSDSGTGGAGTEAFF